This T cell receptor (beta chain) derives from a study of T cell responses to AZD1222 COVID-19 vaccine. CDR1 and CDR2 from the germline V gene are SGHRS and YFSETQ. This CDR3 contains 14 residues. V lost 0 bases to trimming and J lost 3 bases, with 7 bases between them. The protocol was immunoSEQ multiplex PCR, while the TCRdb copy is restricted to in-frame clones and leaves out a portion. The sample includes 90,000 to 110,000 clones, more than 75% of them seen just once. Of note for this clone: What it recognizes is unknown.

Study-level results: Unmutated variant regions reportedly attract nearly half of all spike-specific TCRs. Without day 14 samples, only post-peak T cell repertoires were studied. The donor group comprised mostly white British people and more females; the analysis possibly underestimated clonal diversity.

J is TRBJ1-5 and V is TRBV5-1; D not certain. Source: peripheral blood, taken on day 0 of AZD1222 vaccination. This TCR was recovered from an adult in good health. CDR3 region: CASSLGPANQPQHF. CDR3 nucleotide sequence: TGCGCCAGCAGCTTGGGTCCAGCCAATCAGCCCCAGCATTTT.